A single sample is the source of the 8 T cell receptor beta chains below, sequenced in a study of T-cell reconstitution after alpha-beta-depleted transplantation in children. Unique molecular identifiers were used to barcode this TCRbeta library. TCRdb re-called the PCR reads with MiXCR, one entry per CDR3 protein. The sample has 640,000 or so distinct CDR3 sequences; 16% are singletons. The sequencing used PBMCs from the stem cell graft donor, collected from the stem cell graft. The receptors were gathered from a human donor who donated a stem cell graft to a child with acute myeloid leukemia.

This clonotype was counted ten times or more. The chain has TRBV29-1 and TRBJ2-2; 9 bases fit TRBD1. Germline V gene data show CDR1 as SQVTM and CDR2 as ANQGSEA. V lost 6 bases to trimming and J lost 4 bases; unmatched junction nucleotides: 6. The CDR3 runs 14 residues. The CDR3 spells CSVLTGGVTGELFF. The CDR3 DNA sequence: TGCAGCGTATTGACAGGGGGGGTCACCGGGGAGCTGTTTTTT.

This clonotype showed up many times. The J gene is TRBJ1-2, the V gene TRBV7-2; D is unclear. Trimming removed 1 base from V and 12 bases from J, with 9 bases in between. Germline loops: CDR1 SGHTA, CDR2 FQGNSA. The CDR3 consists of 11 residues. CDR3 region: CASSLGTLHTF. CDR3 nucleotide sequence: TGTGCCAGCAGCTTAGGCACGCTACACACCTTC.

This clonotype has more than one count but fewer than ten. CDR3 sequence: CASSLVSETQYF. CDR3 DNA: TGTGCCAGCAGCTTAGTTTCGGAGACCCAGTACTTC. The V call is TRBV7-9, the J call TRBJ2-5; no clear D gene. Trimming cost V 1 base and J 5 bases, with 5 bases left between them. Germline V gene data show CDR1 as SEHNR and CDR2 as FQNEAQ (reference sequence). The CDR3 spans 12 residues.

As DNA, the CDR3 is TGTGCCAGCGGACAGGGAATCACCGGGGAGCTGTTTTTT. Protein: CASGQGITGELFF. The V and J genes are TRBV6-1 and TRBJ2-2; 8 bases are a match to TRBD1. Germline-derived CDR1 and CDR2 are MNHNS and SASEGT. Trimming cost V 8 bases and J 4 bases; bases outside gene matches: 3. The CDR3 length is 13 residues.

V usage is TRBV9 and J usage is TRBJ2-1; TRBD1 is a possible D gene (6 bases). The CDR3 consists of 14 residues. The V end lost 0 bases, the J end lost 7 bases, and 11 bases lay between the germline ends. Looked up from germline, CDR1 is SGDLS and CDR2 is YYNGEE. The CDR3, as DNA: TGTGCCAGCAGCGTAGGGGGGACATCAAATGAGCAGTTCTTC. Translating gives CASSVGGTSNEQFF.

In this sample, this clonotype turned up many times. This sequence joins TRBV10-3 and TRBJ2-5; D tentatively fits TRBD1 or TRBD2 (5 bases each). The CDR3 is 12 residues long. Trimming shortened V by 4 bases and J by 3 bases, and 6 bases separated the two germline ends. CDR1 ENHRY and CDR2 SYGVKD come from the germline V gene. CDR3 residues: CAISVGEETQYF. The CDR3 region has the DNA TGTGCCATCAGTGTGGGGGAAGAGACCCAGTACTTC.

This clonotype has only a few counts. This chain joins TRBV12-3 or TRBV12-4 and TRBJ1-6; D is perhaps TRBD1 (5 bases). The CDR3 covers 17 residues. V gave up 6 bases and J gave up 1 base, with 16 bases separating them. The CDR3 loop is CASSPGPWVSYNSPLHF. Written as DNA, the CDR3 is TGTGCCAGCAGCCCGGGGCCCTGGGTGTCCTATAATTCACCCCTCCACTTT.

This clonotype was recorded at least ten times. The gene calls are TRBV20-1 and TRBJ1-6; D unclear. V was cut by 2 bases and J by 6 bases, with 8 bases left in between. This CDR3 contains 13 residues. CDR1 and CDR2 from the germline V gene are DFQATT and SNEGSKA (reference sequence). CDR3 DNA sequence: TGCAGTGCTAGATCAAGGGCTAATTCACCCCTCCACTTT. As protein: CSARSRANSPLHF.